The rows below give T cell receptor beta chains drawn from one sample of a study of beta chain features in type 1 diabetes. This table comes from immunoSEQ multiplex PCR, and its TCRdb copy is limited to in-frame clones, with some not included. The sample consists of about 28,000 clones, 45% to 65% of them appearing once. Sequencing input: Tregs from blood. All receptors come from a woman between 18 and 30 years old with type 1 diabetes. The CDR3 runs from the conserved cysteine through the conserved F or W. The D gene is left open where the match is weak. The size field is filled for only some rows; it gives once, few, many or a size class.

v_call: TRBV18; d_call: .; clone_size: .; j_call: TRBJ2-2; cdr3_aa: CASSLGSANTGELFF; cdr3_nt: TGTGCCAGCTCACTAGGCAGCGCGAACACCGGGGAGCTGTTTTTT
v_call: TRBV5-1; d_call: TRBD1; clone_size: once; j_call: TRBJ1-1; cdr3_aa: CASRLPGQSNTEAFF; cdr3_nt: TGCGCCAGCAGACTTCCGGGACAGTCGAACACTGAAGCTTTCTTT
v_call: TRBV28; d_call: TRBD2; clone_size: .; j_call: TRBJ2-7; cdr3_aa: CASSTGTTFLYEQYF; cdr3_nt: TGTGCCAGCAGCACCGGGACTACCTTTCTTTACGAGCAGTACTTC
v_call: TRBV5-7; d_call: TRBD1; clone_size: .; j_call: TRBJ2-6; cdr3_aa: CASSLFQGASSGANVLTF; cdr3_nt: TGTGCCAGCAGCTTGTTCCAGGGGGCGAGCTCTGGGGCCAACGTCCTGACTTTC
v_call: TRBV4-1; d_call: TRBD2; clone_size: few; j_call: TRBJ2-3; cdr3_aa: CASSRASGSDTQYF; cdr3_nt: TGCGCCAGCAGCCGAGCTAGCGGGAGTGATACGCAGTATTTT
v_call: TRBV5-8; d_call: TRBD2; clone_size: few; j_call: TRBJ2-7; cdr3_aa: CASSLAGGRRLYEQYF; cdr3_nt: TGTGCCAGCAGCTTGGCGGGGGGGAGAAGGCTCTACGAGCAGTACTTC
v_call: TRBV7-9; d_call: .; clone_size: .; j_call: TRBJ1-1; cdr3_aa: CASSTNGVSGAFF; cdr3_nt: TGTGCCAGCAGCACCAACGGGGTTTCCGGGGCTTTCTTT
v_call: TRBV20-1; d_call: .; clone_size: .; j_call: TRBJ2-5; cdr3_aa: CSAGFNTQYF; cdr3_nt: TGCAGTGCTGGCTTCAATACCCAGTACTTC
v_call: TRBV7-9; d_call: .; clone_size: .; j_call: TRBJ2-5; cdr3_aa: CASSRLRETQYF; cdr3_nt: TGTGCCAGCAGCCGGCTCAGGGAGACCCAGTACTTC
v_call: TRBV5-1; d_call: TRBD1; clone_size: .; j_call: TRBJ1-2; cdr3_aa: CASSLATGWDYGYTF; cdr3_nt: TGCGCCAGCAGCTTGGCGACAGGGTGGGACTATGGCTACACCTTC
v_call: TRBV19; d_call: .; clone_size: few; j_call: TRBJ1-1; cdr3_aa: CASGHRYGNTEAFF; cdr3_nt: TGTGCCAGTGGACACAGGTACGGGAACACTGAAGCTTTCTTT
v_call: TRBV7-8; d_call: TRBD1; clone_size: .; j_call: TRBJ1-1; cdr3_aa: CASSPGQGWTTEAFF; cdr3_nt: TGTGCCAGCAGCCCCGGACAGGGGTGGACCACTGAAGCTTTCTTT
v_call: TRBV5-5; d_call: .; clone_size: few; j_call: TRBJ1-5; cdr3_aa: CASSSSDAPWNQPQHF; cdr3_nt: TGTGCCAGCAGCTCCTCAGATGCCCCTTGGAATCAGCCCCAGCATTTT
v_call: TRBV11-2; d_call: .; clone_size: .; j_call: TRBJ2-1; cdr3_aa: CASSLDYPVYNEQFF; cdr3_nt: TGTGCCAGCAGCTTAGATTATCCGGTGTACAATGAGCAGTTCTTC
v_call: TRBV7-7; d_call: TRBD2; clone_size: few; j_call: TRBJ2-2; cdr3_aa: CASSRLAGVGELFF; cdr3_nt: TGTGCCAGCAGCAGACTAGCGGGAGTCGGGGAGCTGTTTTTT
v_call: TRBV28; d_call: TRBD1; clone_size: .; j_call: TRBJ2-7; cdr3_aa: CASSHRGREQYF; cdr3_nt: TGTGCCAGCAGCCACAGGGGGCGCGAGCAGTACTTC
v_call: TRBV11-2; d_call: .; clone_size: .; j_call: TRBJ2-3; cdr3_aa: CASSLGGTDTQYF; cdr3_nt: TGTGCCAGCAGTTTGGGAGGCACAGATACGCAGTATTTT
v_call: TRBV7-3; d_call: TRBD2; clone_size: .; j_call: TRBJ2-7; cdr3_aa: CASSIVKAGGSYEQYF; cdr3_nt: TGTGCCAGCAGTATAGTCAAAGCGGGAGGATCCTACGAGCAGTACTTC
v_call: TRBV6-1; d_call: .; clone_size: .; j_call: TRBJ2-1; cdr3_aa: CASSEADWGVSGNEQFF; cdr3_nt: TGTGCCAGCAGTGAAGCGGACTGGGGGGTATCTGGGAATGAGCAGTTCTTC
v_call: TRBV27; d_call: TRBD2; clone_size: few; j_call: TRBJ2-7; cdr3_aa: CASSYQAGLWFSTEQYF; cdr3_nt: TGTGCCAGCAGTTATCAAGCGGGGCTCTGGTTTTCTACGGAGCAGTACTTC
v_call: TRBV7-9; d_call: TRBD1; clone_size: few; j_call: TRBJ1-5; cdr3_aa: CASSSSRRSGQNQPQHF; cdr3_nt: TGTGCCAGCAGCTCATCCCGACGGTCGGGACAGAATCAGCCCCAGCATTTT
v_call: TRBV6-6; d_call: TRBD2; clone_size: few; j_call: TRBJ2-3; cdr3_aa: CASSSGGGPTDTQYF; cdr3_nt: TGTGCCAGCAGTTCCGGGGGAGGGCCCACAGATACGCAGTATTTT